The 6 T cell receptor beta chains presented below share a single source sample, sequenced in a study of blood T cell repertoires in COVID-19. Method: immunoSEQ multiplex PCR; TCRdb's copy keeps in-frame clones and lacks some. The sample includes about 150,000 clones, roughly nine tenths of them seen just once. The material sequenced was peripheral blood. All receptors come from a woman aged 55-69 years with active COVID-19.

V gene TRBV5-1 combines with J gene TRBJ2-3, with D tentatively TRBD2 (6 bases). V was clipped by 2 bases and J by 2 bases, with 9 bases between them. Germline V gives CDR1 SGHRS, CDR2 YFSETQ. The CDR3 consists of 14 residues. CDR3 sequence: CASSFSGLTDTQYF. CDR3 DNA sequence: TGCGCCAGCAGCTTTAGCGGTCTCACAGATACGCAGTATTTT. Looking up the rest from reference TRBV5-1 and TRBJ2-3 gives the full variable domain: KAGVTQTPRYLIKTRGQQVTLSCSPISGHRSVSWYQQTPGQGLQFLFEYFSETQRNKGNFPGRFSGRQFSNSRSEMNVSTLELGDSALYLCASSFSGLTDTQYFGPGTRLTVL.

V usage is TRBV5-1 and J usage is TRBJ2-5, with a tentative D call TRBD1 (7 bases). V was clipped by 3 bases and J by 2 bases, with 20 bases between them. The V gene's germline CDR1 is SGHRS and CDR2 YFSETQ. The CDR3 consists of 17 residues. CDR3 nucleotides: TGCGCCAGCAGCTCGCTGCCTCCACAGGGGAGGCAAGAGACCCAGTACTTC. Translating gives CASSSLPPQGRQETQYF.

This chain connects TRBV27 to TRBJ1-3, with D perhaps matching TRBD1 (5 bases). Trimming left V 3 bases short and J 1 base short, with 7 bases between. Per germline, CDR1 MNHEY and CDR2 SMNVEV (reference sequence). CDR3 length equals 14 residues. The CDR3 region is CASSFGGSGNTIYF. The CDR3 DNA reads as TGTGCCAGCAGTTTCGGGGGTTCTGGAAACACCATATATTTT.

The chain is built from TRBV27 and TRBJ1-6; unclear D gene. The CDR3 spans 17 residues. The V end was cut by 6 bases, the J end by 0 bases, with 15 bases between. CDR1 is MNHEY, CDR2 SMNVEV, per germline (reference sequence). CDR3 region: CASSPSQLSSYNSPLHF. DNA of the CDR3: TGTGCCAGCAGCCCATCACAGCTTAGCTCCTATAATTCACCCCTCCACTTT.

The CDR3 bases are TGTGCCAGCAGACGACAGGGTCTGTGGGCTTTCTTT. This encodes CASRRQGLWAFF. The chain is built from TRBV28 and TRBJ1-1, with 7 bases identical to TRBD1. The CDR3 spans 12 residues. Germline V gene data show CDR1 as MDHEN and CDR2 as SYDVKM. Trimming at V came to 6 bases and at J to 11 bases, leaving 9 bases not matched to a gene.

This clone was seen a single time. The chain recombines TRBV7-9 with TRBJ1-1; D is perhaps TRBD1 (5 bases). The germline CDR1 and CDR2 sequences are SEHNR and FQNEAQ (reference sequence). CDR3 length equals 15 residues. Trimming shortened V by 1 base and J by 1 base, and 10 bases separated the two germline ends. As DNA, the CDR3 is TGTGCCAGCAGCTTAGTTCCAGGGAAGAACACTGAAGCTTTCTTT. Its translation: CASSLVPGKNTEAFF.